Shown below are 13 T cell receptor beta chains from a single sample sequenced in a study of T-cell memory formation after mild COVID-19. One entry per CDR3 protein, called by TCRdb with MiXCR from the 5' RACE reads. The data contain about 90,000 distinct CDR3 sequences, around 16% of them singletons. The specimen sequenced was PBMCs or a T cell subset sorted from them (not recorded which). The receptor source for this set is a man aged 18 to 30 who had mild COVID-19 (a few samples of this study predate the infection). Cell type and time point are not known.

This clonotype has just a few counts. V gene TRBV4-1 combines with J gene TRBJ2-3; TRBD2 aligns across 8 bases. With 5 bases clipped from V and 1 base from J, the junction kept 8 bases outside the gene matches. This CDR3 is built from 16 residues. Germline values: CDR1 MGHRA, CDR2 YSYEKL. In DNA form, the CDR3 reads TGCGCCAGCAGCGGGATGGGGCGGGGGGGCACAGATACGCAGTATTTT. It yields the protein CASSGMGRGGTDTQYF.

The chain is built from TRBV2 and TRBJ2-7, with D hard to call. The CDR3 spans 16 residues. CDR1 is SNHLY and CDR2 is FYNNEI in the germline V gene. V lost 4 bases, J lost 1 base, and 17 bases lay in between. The CDR3 nucleotides read TGTGCCAGCAGTGGGCCAGGTGGGGTGGAATCCTACGAGCAGTACGTC. Amino acids: CASSGPGGVESYEQYV.

This clonotype has more than one count but fewer than ten. V is TRBV29-1 and J is TRBJ1-1; unclear D gene. This CDR3 region has 12 residues. V lost 4 bases to trimming and J lost 1 base, with 7 bases between them. Per the germline V gene, CDR1 is SQVTM and CDR2 is ANQGSEA. CDR3 in DNA: TGCAGCGTTGTCCGGGAGAACACTGAAGCTTTCTTT. Translated: CSVVRENTEAFF. The full variable domain, with the rest looked up from reference TRBV29-1 and TRBJ1-1, is SAVISQKPSRDICQRGTSLTIQCQVDSQVTMMFWYRQQPGQSLTLIATANQGSEATYESGFVIDKFPISRPNLTFSTLTVSNMSPEDSSIYLCSVVRENTEAFFGQGTRLTVV.

This clonotype has more than one count but fewer than ten. The rearrangement joins TRBV11-1 to TRBJ2-7; D call uncertain. V was clipped by 1 base and J by 5 bases, with 9 bases between them. Germline CDR1 reads SGHAT; CDR2 reads FQDESV (reference sequence). The CDR3 is made up of 13 amino acids. CDR3 amino acids: CASSLGPSDEQYF. The CDR3 bases are TGTGCCAGCAGCTTAGGCCCCAGCGACGAGCAGTACTTC.

The table lists this clonotype with a few counts. The chain employs TRBV23-1 and TRBJ2-3, with D unclear. Being an ORF, TRBV23-1 has a function that is uncertain. CDR3 size: 20 residues. Trimming removed 0 bases from V and 4 bases from J, with 26 bases in between. The CDR3 nucleotides are TGCGCCAGCAGTCAATCAGTCCAGGCGTTAGGACCCCATGGGGCAGATACGCAGTATTTT. The encoded protein is CASSQSVQALGPHGADTQYF.

This clonotype occurred a few times. The J gene is TRBJ1-5, the V gene TRBV6-9; possibly TRBD1 for D (5 bases). The germline V gene encodes CDR1 MNHGY and CDR2 SVAAGI. Trimming removed 4 bases at V and 9 bases at J, with 10 bases between. This CDR3 comprises 12 residues. CDR3 sequence: CASSCQGRPQHF. CDR3 DNA: TGTGCCAGCAGTTGTCAGGGCAGGCCCCAGCATTTT.

CDR3 in DNA: TGTGCCAGCAGCCCACACCCCCCGGGGAGGGGGACCGGGGAGCTGTTTTTT. Its translation: CASSPHPPGRGTGELFF. This chain joins TRBV11-2 and TRBJ2-2; tentative D call: TRBD2 (7 bases). The V end lost 5 bases, the J end lost 5 bases, and 21 bases lay between the germline ends. CDR3 length equals 17 residues. In germline, CDR1 is SGHAT, CDR2 FQNNGV.

The chain couples TRBV4-3 to TRBJ2-7; the match to TRBD2 covers 9 bases. The CDR3 length is 15 residues. Germline V gene lookup returns CDR1 LGHNA and CDR2 YSLEER. J gave up 3 bases and V 5 bases, and 8 bases lay outside the gene matches. Here the CDR3 DNA reads TGCGCCAGCAGCGCCGGGACTAGCTTCGGCTACGAGCAGTACTTC. It translates to CASSAGTSFGYEQYF.

There are a few counts of this clonotype. V and J are TRBV7-2 and TRBJ2-3, with 8 bases that match TRBD1. Germline assignment: CDR1 SGHTA and CDR2 FQGNSA. The CDR3 totals 15 residues. J gave up 1 base and V 3 bases, and 3 bases lay outside the gene matches. DNA for the CDR3: TGTGCCAGCAGCTTTAGGACAGGGCGCACAGATACGCAGTATTTT. Encoded protein: CASSFRTGRTDTQYF.

The genes are TRBV4-2 and TRBJ2-1, with 7 bases identical to TRBD2. The CDR3 covers 15 residues. V trimming: 1 base; J trimming: 4 bases; junction bases outside the gene matches: 4. In germline, CDR1 is LGHNA, CDR2 YNFKEQ. Written as DNA, the CDR3 is TGTGCCAGCAGCCAAGCGGGGGGAAATTACAATGAGCAGTTCTTC. Residues: CASSQAGGNYNEQFF.

In its sample, this clonotype was seen many times. The chain uses TRBV6-2 or TRBV6-3 and TRBJ1-5; 8 bases are shared with TRBD1. The CDR3 contains 15 residues. Trimming took 9 bases from V and 4 from J; bases not matched to a gene: 11. Germline V gene sequence: CDR1 MNHEY, CDR2 SVGEGT. The CDR3 sequence: CASLGQGRGNQPQHF. For the CDR3, the DNA is TGTGCCAGTCTCGGACAGGGCCGAGGTAATCAGCCCCAGCATTTT.

V usage is TRBV6-5 and J usage is TRBJ2-5; the D gene is possibly TRBD2 (5 bases). The CDR3 covers 13 residues. Trimming left V 10 bases short and J 5 bases short, with 17 bases between. From germline, CDR1 is MNHEY and CDR2 SVGAGI. The CDR3 is CATGVRVEETQYF. The CDR3 bases are TGTGCCACCGGGGTCCGGGTGGAGGAGACCCAGTACTTC.

There are many counts of this clonotype. V and J are TRBV5-1 and TRBJ1-1; D gene unclear. This CDR3 has 12 amino acids. The germline V gene has CDR1 SGHRS and CDR2 YFSETQ. Trimming removed 2 bases at V and 0 bases at J, with 2 bases between. CDR3 nucleotides: TGCGCCAGCAGCTTACTGAACACTGAAGCTTTCTTT. Its translation: CASSLLNTEAFF.